This T cell receptor beta chain derives from a study of cytomegalovirus exposure and HLA in healthy donors. CDR3 length: 15 amino acids. J was trimmed by 8 bases and V by 3 bases; bases with no gene match: 10. Germline V gene lookup returns CDR1 SGHDT and CDR2 YYEEEE. PCR amplification relied on 60 Vbeta primers (plus 13 Jbeta primers). Clones were sequenced by immunoSEQ multiplex PCR, and TCRdb holds only the in-frame ones, with some missing. The sample includes roughly 34,000 clones, 65% to 90% of them seen just once. The receptor was isolated from a woman aged 18-35 years in good health and CMV-seronegative. The chain has TRBV5-6 and TRBJ2-1, with TRBD2 matching 8 bases. Sequences were obtained from PBMCs. The CDR3 DNA follows: TGTGCCAGCAGCTACCTGGGCGGGGGGAGGGATGAGCAGTTCTTC. Its protein is CASSYLGGGRDEQFF.